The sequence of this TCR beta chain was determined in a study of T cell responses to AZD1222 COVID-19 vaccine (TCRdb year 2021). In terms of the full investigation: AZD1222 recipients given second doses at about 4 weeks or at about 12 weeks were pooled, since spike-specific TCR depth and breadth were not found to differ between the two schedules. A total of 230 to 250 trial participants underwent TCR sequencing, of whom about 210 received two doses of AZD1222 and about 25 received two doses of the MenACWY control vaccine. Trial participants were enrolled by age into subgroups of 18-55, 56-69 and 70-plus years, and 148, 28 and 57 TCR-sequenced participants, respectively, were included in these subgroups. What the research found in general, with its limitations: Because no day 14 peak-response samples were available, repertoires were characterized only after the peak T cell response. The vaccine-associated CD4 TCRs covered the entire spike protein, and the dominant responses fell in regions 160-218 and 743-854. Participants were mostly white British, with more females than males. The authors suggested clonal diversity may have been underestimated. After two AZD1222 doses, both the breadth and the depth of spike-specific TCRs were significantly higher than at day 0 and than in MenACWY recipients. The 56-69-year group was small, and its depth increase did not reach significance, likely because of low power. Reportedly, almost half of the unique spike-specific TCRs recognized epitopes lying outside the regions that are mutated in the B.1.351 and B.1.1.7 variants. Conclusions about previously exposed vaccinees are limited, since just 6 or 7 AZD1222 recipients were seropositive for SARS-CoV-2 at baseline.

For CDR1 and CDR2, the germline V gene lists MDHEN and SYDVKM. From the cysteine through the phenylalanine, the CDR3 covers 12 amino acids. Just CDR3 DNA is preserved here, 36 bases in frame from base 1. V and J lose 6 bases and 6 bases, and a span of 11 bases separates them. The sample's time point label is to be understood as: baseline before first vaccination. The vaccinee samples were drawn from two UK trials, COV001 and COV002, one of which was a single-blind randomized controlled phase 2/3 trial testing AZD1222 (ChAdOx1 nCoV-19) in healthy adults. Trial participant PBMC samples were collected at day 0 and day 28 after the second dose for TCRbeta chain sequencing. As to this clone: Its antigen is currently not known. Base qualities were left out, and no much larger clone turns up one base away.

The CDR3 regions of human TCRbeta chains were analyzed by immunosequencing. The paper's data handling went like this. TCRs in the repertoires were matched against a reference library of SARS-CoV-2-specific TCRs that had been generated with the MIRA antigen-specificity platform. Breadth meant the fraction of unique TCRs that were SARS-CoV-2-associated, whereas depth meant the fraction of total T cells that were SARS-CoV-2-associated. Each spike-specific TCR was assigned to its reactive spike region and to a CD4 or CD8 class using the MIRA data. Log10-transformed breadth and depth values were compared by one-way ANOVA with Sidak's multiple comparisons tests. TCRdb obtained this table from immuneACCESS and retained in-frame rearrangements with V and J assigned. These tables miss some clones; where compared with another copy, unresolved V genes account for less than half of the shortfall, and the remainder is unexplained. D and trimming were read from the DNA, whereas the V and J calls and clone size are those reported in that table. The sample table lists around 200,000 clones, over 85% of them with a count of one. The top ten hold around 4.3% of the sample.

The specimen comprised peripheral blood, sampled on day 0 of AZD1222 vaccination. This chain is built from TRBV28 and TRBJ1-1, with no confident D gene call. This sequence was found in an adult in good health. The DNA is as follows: TGTGCCAGCAGACTCCAGGATGCTGAAGCTTTCTTT. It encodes CASRLQDAEAFF. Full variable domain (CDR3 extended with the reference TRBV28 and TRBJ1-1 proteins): DVKVTQSSRYLVKRTGEKVFLECVQDMDHENMFWYRQDPGLGLRLIYFSYDVKMKEKGDIPEGYSVSREKKERFSLILESASTNQTSMYLCASRLQDAEAFFGQGTRLTVV.